This T cell receptor beta chain came from a study of cytomegalovirus exposure and HLA in healthy donors. Study-level results: Subsequent analysis showed first-cohort TCR clusters tending to co-occur in approximately 120 validation repertoires.

The donors were members of the validation cohort comprising over a hundred subjects, separate from the roughly 670-subject first cohort. A note on this clone: The antigen is not known.

Data came from immunoSEQ multiplex PCR; TCRdb stores just in-frame clones and leaves some out. The profile shows 140,000 or so clones, roughly nine tenths of them singletons. V lost 0 bases, J lost 2 bases, and 13 bases lay in between. This CDR3 comprises 16 residues. Germline V gene sequence: CDR1 ENHRY, CDR2 SYGVKD. The specimen was PBMCs. The V and J genes are TRBV10-3 and TRBJ1-1; D is ambiguous. This clonotype originated in a young woman in good health and CMV-seropositive. In DNA, the CDR3 is TGTGCCATCAGTGAGTCAAGCCTCCGCCCCAACACTGAAGCTTTCTTT. Residues: CAISESSLRPNTEAFF.